The 9 T cell receptor beta chains below come from one sample, sequenced in a study of graft-versus-host responses after intestinal transplantation. Profiling relied on immunoSEQ multiplex PCR, and the TCRdb table lists in-frame clones only, not all of them. The table records more than 70,000 clones, roughly 85% of them present only once. The antigens of these receptors remain unknown. Source: unstimulated CD4+ T cells sorted from spleen or lymph node cells, taken before intestinal transplant. These receptors were taken from a human donor who received an intestinal transplant.

In its sample, this clone was seen once. The chain recombines TRBV28 with TRBJ1-2, with 7 bases lining up with TRBD1. V was clipped by 9 bases and J by 4 bases; unmatched bases: 11. Germline values: CDR1 MDHEN, CDR2 SYDVKM. The CDR3 extends over 14 amino acids. The chain's CDR3 is CASLAGGSGYGYTF. CDR3 sequence (DNA): TGTGCCAGTTTAGCAGGGGGGTCGGGCTATGGCTACACCTTC.

This clone was counted only a few times. The rearrangement uses TRBV5-5 and TRBJ2-7, with D perhaps matching TRBD1 (5 bases). The germline V gene encodes CDR1 SGHKS and CDR2 YYEKEE (reference sequence). V shed 0 bases and J shed 6 bases, with 7 bases lying between them. CDR3 length: 12 residues. CDR3 nucleotide sequence: TGTGCCAGCAGCTTGGCAGGGCTCGAGCAGTACTTC. It codes for CASSLAGLEQYF.

This chain uses TRBV4-1 with TRBJ2-7; TRBD2 aligns across 8 bases. CDR1 is MGHRA and CDR2 is YSYEKL in the germline V gene. This CDR3 contains 15 residues. With 1 base clipped from V and 4 bases from J, the junction kept 6 bases outside the gene matches. This CDR3 reads CASSQGVAGTYEQYF. In DNA form, the CDR3 reads TGCGCCAGCAGCCAAGGAGTAGCGGGGACTTACGAGCAGTACTTC.

The CDR3 DNA is TGTGCCAGCAGCACCGGCTGGGCGTACGAGCAGTACTTC. Translating it yields CASSTGWAYEQYF. J is TRBJ2-5 and V is TRBV5-5; D not resolved. The J call may be incorrect, as the DNA end agrees better with TRBJ2-7. Germline lookup yields CDR1 SGHKS and CDR2 YYEKEE (reference sequence). The CDR3 contains 13 residues.

This sequence joins TRBV6-4 and TRBJ1-2; D is perhaps TRBD1 (6 bases). The CDR3 has 14 amino acids. The germline V gene encodes CDR1 MRHNA and CDR2 SNTAGT. Trimming pared 0 bases from V and 5 bases from J, leaving 10 bases between. CDR3 coding DNA: TGTGCCAGCAGTGACTCGGACAGACGATATGGCTACACCTTC. This gives the protein CASSDSDRRYGYTF.

As for this clone: Within the sample, other DNA sequences also encode this same CDR3. The V call is TRBV9, the J call TRBJ2-5, with 8 bases lining up with TRBD2. V shed 7 bases, J shed 1 base, and the junction held 6 bases outside the gene matches. Germline V CDR1 and CDR2: SGDLS, YYNGEE. This CDR3 has 14 amino acids. CDR3 region: CASSRSGGQETQYF. CDR3 sequence (DNA): TGTGCCAGCTCAAGAAGCGGGGGCCAAGAGACCCAGTACTTC.

This chain uses TRBV5-1 with TRBJ2-7; tentative D call: TRBD1 (5 bases). Per germline, CDR1 SGHRS and CDR2 YFSETQ. The CDR3 has 14 amino acids. Trimming cost V 0 bases and J 5 bases, with 12 bases left between them. CDR3: CASSLVSGLDEQYF. The CDR3 nucleotides read TGCGCCAGCAGCTTGGTTTCAGGGTTGGACGAGCAGTACTTC.

The rearrangement joins TRBV19 to TRBJ1-2; D gene unclear. Germline CDR1 is LNHDA and CDR2 is SQIVND (reference sequence). V lost 7 bases and J lost 4, with 7 bases in between. The CDR3 length is 11 residues. This CDR3 is CASTPGYGYTF. CDR3 nucleotides: TGTGCCAGTACCCCCGGCTATGGCTACACCTTC.

This rearrangement joins TRBV2 to TRBJ1-2; TRBD1 aligns across 10 bases. In germline, CDR1 is SNHLY, CDR2 FYNNEI. V dropped 8 bases and J dropped 2; count of bases not matched to a gene: 2. The CDR3 spans 13 residues. The CDR3 DNA is TGTGCCAGCCGACAGGGGGCGAACTATGGCTACACCTTC. This encodes CASRQGANYGYTF.